A single sample gave rise to the 31 T cell receptor beta chains below, sequenced in a study of T cell repertoires in cytomegalovirus infection. TCRdb ran MiXCR on the reads and lists one entry per CDR3 protein. The sample consists of fewer than 550,000 distinct CDR3 sequences, approximately 10% of them appearing once. The source material was PBMCs. Every receptor here comes from a human donor in good health (CMV status not recorded). Some clones in this sample may be carry-over from other donors' samples.

V and J are TRBV19 and TRBJ1-1; TRBD1 aligns across 9 bases. The CDR3 length is 13 residues. Unmatched junction bases numbered 7, after V lost 10 bases and J lost 4 bases. Germline V gives CDR1 LNHDA, CDR2 SQIVND (reference sequence). The CDR3 sequence: CAITKTGGTEAFF. CDR3 DNA: TGTGCCATTACTAAGACAGGGGGCACTGAAGCTTTCTTT.

The J gene is TRBJ2-5, the V gene TRBV5-4, with a possible D match to TRBD2 (5 bases). Germline CDR1 reads SGHNT; CDR2 reads YYREEE (reference sequence). V shed 2 bases and J shed 5 bases, with 13 bases lying between them. The CDR3 contains 14 residues. CDR3 sequence (DNA): TGTGCCAGCAGCTTCGGGGTTGGGCGGGAGACCCAGTACTTC. It specifies CASSFGVGRETQYF.

This chain connects TRBV10-3 to TRBJ1-2; 7 bases fit TRBD1. CDR1 and CDR2 (germline): ENHRY, SYGVKD. Losses at the gene ends were 8 bases for V and 3 bases for J; bases not matched to a gene: 0. CDR3 size: 11 residues. The CDR3 DNA is TGTGCCATCGGGACAGACTATGGCTACACCTTC. This sequence encodes CAIGTDYGYTF.

This rearrangement joins TRBV28 to TRBJ1-2; D gene uncertain. Trimming took off 7 bases at V and 8 bases at J, with 20 bases between the two ends. CDR1 is MDHEN, CDR2 SYDVKM, per germline. The CDR3 is made up of 14 amino acids. Here the CDR3 DNA reads TGTGCCAGCACCCCGACCTCACCCAGGAAGGGCTACACCTTC. It specifies CASTPTSPRKGYTF.

This clonotype was counted many times. V and J are TRBV2 and TRBJ2-2; the D is unclear. The CDR3 contains 13 residues. Between the trimmed V and J ends, which lost 6 bases and 8 bases, there was a span of 13 bases. Looked up from germline, CDR1 is SNHLY and CDR2 is FYNNEI. As DNA, the CDR3 is TGTGCCAGCAGATACCAAAGGGCAGGGGAGCTGTTTTTT. It specifies CASRYQRAGELFF.

The V gene is TRBV2, the J gene TRBJ2-5, with TRBD1 matching 11 bases. This CDR3 is 15 amino acids long. CDR1 SNHLY and CDR2 FYNNEI come from the germline V gene. The junction had 9 bases not matched to a gene; V was cut back by 7 bases and J by 5 bases. This chain's CDR3 is CASNPRTGGLETQYF. CDR3 nucleotide sequence: TGTGCCAGCAACCCACGGACAGGGGGCCTGGAGACCCAGTACTTC.

As to this clonotype: At one of its ends the junction is not consistent with the germline gene, which may arise from a read error. This chain links TRBV7-7 with TRBJ2-2; D not resolved. The CDR3 totals 14 residues. The germline V gene encodes CDR1 SSHAT and CDR2 FNYEAQ (reference sequence). The chain's CDR3 is CASSLASDTGELFF. The CDR3 DNA reads as TGTGCTAGCAGCTTAGCATCTGACACCGGGGAGCTGTTTTTT.

This clonotype appeared once. Possible read error: a much larger clone is one base away. The J gene is TRBJ2-7, the V gene TRBV19; D is possibly TRBD2 (5 bases). The CDR3 is made up of 12 amino acids. Germline V gene sequence: CDR1 LNHDA, CDR2 SQIVND (reference sequence). The CDR3 reads CASGIVRGEQYF. In nucleotides, the CDR3 is TGTGCCAGTGGTATTGTCCGGGGCGAGCAGTACTTC.

This clonotype was recorded at least ten times. The chain recombines TRBV20-1 with TRBJ1-1, with D perhaps TRBD1 (5 bases). V was trimmed by 5 bases and J by 0 bases, leaving 10 bases between them. Germline lookup yields CDR1 DFQATT and CDR2 SNEGSKA (reference sequence). This CDR3 has 13 residues. CDR3 sequence (DNA): TGCAGTGCTCCCCGGGGGGTGAACACTGAAGCTTTCTTT. This translates into CSAPRGVNTEAFF.

The table lists this clonotype with many counts. The chain recombines TRBV7-2 with TRBJ2-3, with 10 bases lining up with TRBD2. Germline loops: CDR1 SGHTA, CDR2 FQGNSA. The CDR3 contains 18 residues. J gave up 6 bases and V 11 bases, and 23 bases lay outside the gene matches. The CDR3 loop is CARKEGQREGRLEDTQYF. CDR3 coding DNA: TGTGCCCGCAAGGAGGGGCAGCGGGAGGGCCGTTTGGAGGATACGCAGTATTTT.

This clonotype has ten or more counts. The V call is TRBV7-6, the J call TRBJ2-1, with 7 bases matching TRBD2. The CDR3 runs 16 residues. Losses at the gene ends were 6 bases for V and 8 bases for J; bases not matched to a gene: 16. The germline V gene encodes CDR1 SGHVS and CDR2 FNYEAQ. Here the CDR3 reads CASSSYPREGDDEQFF. For the CDR3, the DNA is TGTGCCAGCAGTTCCTACCCGAGGGAGGGAGACGATGAGCAGTTCTTC.

This clonotype was recorded at least ten times. This rearrangement joins TRBV12-3 or TRBV12-4 to TRBJ2-5; 9 bases align to TRBD2. The junction had 9 bases not matched to a gene; V was cut back by 7 bases and J by 3 bases. The CDR3 is 15 amino acids. The DNA for the CDR3 is TGTGCCAGCACCCAAATGGTAGCGGGGGAAGAGACCCAGTACTTC. Translated, it gives CASTQMVAGEETQYF.

As for this clonotype: A much larger clonotype is one base distant, so this may be a read error. The chain is built from TRBV11-2 and TRBJ2-3; TRBD2 is a possible D gene (5 bases). The CDR3 spans 15 residues. Per the germline V gene, CDR1 is SGHAT and CDR2 is FQNNGV. CDR3 region: CANSPRAALSDTQYF. The CDR3 DNA reads as TGTGCCAACAGCCCGAGGGCGGCTCTCTCAGATACGCAGTATTTT.

This clonotype has at least ten counts. This chain joins TRBV7-2 and TRBJ1-5; 10 bases are shared with TRBD1. V gave up 4 bases and J gave up 6 bases; unmatched junction bases: 3. The CDR3 contains 14 residues. Germline V gives CDR1 SGHTA, CDR2 FQGNSA. The DNA of the CDR3 is TGTGCCAGCAGCTACGGGACAGGGGTTCAGCCCCAGCATTTT. It is translated as CASSYGTGVQPQHF. The complete variable domain, with remaining parts taken from reference TRBV7-2 and TRBJ1-5, reads GAGVSQSPSNKVTEKGKDVELRCDPISGHTALYWYRQSLGQGLEFLIYFQGNSAPDKSGLPSDRFSAERTGGSVSTLTIQRTQQEDSAVYLCASSYGTGVQPQHFGDGTRLSIL.

At least ten counts were recorded for this clonotype. The chain has TRBV6-5 and TRBJ1-2; D is uncertain. This CDR3 comprises 13 residues. Germline-derived CDR1 and CDR2 are MNHEY and SVGAGI. V lost 0 bases and J 8 bases, leaving 10 bases between the germline ends. CDR3 amino acids: CASSYSRGGGYTF. The CDR3 coding sequence is TGTGCCAGCAGTTACTCCCGGGGAGGAGGCTACACCTTC.

This clonotype was picked up many times. The genes are TRBV25-1 and TRBJ2-2; TRBD2 matches 7 bases. Germline V gene data show CDR1 as MGHDK and CDR2 as SYGVNS. This CDR3 contains 14 residues. J was trimmed by 1 base and V by 5 bases; bases with no gene match: 1. The CDR3 is CASSWGGNTGELFF. The CDR3 DNA is TGTGCCAGCAGTTGGGGGGGGAACACCGGGGAGCTGTTTTTT.

This clonotype was observed at least ten times. This chain connects TRBV7-8 to TRBJ2-7, with D perhaps TRBD1 (6 bases). V was cut by 6 bases and J by 3 bases, with 12 bases left in between. CDR3 length equals 13 residues. Germline CDR1 is SGHVS and CDR2 is FQNEAQ. The CDR3 reads CASSRVQGYEQYF. CDR3 in DNA: TGTGCCAGCAGTCGGGTACAGGGCTACGAGCAGTACTTC.

This clonotype was found a few times. The chain employs TRBV6-6 and TRBJ2-5, with 9 bases matching TRBD1. V trimming: 0 bases; J trimming: 7 bases; junction bases outside the gene matches: 9. Germline CDR1 MNHNY, CDR2 SVGAGI (reference sequence). The CDR3 runs to 16 residues. In nucleotides, the CDR3 is TGTGCCAGCAGTTACTCGGACAGGGGCTACTTTCCGACCCAGTACTTC. Its translation is CASSYSDRGYFPTQYF.

This clonotype was observed a few times. This sequence joins TRBV12-3 or TRBV12-4 and TRBJ2-3, with 8 bases that match TRBD2. V lost 6 bases and J lost 2; bases outside the gene matches: 7. The length of the CDR3 is 15 residues. The CDR3 protein is CASSLLAESTDTQYF. The CDR3 bases are TGTGCCAGCAGCCTACTAGCGGAGTCCACAGATACGCAGTATTTT.

This clonotype was seen repeatedly, ten times or more. The chain uses TRBV7-3 and TRBJ2-5; D may be TRBD2 (6 bases). The CDR3 covers 15 residues. Germline V CDR1 and CDR2: SGHTA, FQGTGA. The V and J ends lost 5 bases and 5 bases respectively, with 18 bases between them. This chain's CDR3 is CASSIGSGPGETQYF. The CDR3 DNA sequence: TGTGCCAGCAGCATAGGGAGCGGGCCGGGGGAGACCCAGTACTTC.

In its sample, this clonotype was seen a few times. V and J are TRBV7-2 and TRBJ2-7, with D possibly TRBD1 on 5 matching bases. The CDR3 length is 11 residues. CDR1 and CDR2 (germline): SGHTA, FQGNSA. Trimming removed 4 bases from V and 6 bases from J, with 7 bases in between. The CDR3 nucleotides are TGTGCCAGCAGCTGGGGCCGCGAGCAGTACTTC. It translates to CASSWGREQYF. The full variable domain, its missing parts supplied by reference TRBV7-2 and TRBJ2-7, is GAGVSQSPSNKVTEKGKDVELRCDPISGHTALYWYRQSLGQGLEFLIYFQGNSAPDKSGLPSDRFSAERTGGSVSTLTIQRTQQEDSAVYLCASSWGREQYFGPGTRLTVT.

This clonotype was observed a handful of times. The chain carries TRBV5-4 and TRBJ2-5; tentative D call: TRBD1 (5 bases). The CDR3 contains 15 residues. The V gene lost 1 base and the J gene lost 0 bases, with 10 bases spanning the gap. Per germline, CDR1 SGHNT and CDR2 YYREEE (reference sequence). As DNA, the CDR3 is TGTGCCAGCAGCTTGTTAAGGGGTTACCAAGAGACCCAGTACTTC. Translation gives CASSLLRGYQETQYF.

This clonotype was detected a few times. The V and J genes are TRBV20-1 and TRBJ2-2, with 9 bases lining up with TRBD2. Germline lookup yields CDR1 DFQATT and CDR2 SNEGSKA (reference sequence). V lost 5 bases and J lost 7; bases outside the gene matches: 5. The CDR3 contains 13 residues. The chain's CDR3 is CSAPLTSGGELFF. The CDR3 nucleotides are TGCAGTGCTCCCCTGACTAGCGGCGGGGAGCTGTTTTTT.

This clonotype was counted between two and nine times. The J gene is TRBJ2-1, the V gene TRBV6-1, with 8 bases aligning to TRBD2. The germline gives CDR1 MNHNS, CDR2 SASEGT. The V and J ends lost 3 bases and 9 bases, in that order; junction bases with no gene match: 10. This CDR3 comprises 15 residues. The CDR3 spells CASSETGGRGLEQFF. Here the CDR3 DNA reads TGTGCCAGCAGTGAGACGGGAGGGAGGGGACTTGAGCAGTTCTTC.

The count of this clonotype is one. The chain recombines TRBV3-1 with TRBJ2-4; D ambiguous. The CDR3 length is 16 residues. CDR1 LGHDT and CDR2 YNNKEL come from the germline V gene (reference sequence). Trimming removed 1 base from V and 0 bases from J, with 10 bases in between. The CDR3 loop is CASSQAAGLAKNIQYF. The CDR3 nucleotides are TGTGCCAGCAGCCAAGCCGCAGGCCTAGCCAAAAACATTCAGTACTTC.

This clonotype was detected many times. This chain links TRBV7-2 with TRBJ1-1, with D uncertain. The germline V and J ends were trimmed by 2 bases and 7 bases, with 20 bases remaining between them. CDR1 and CDR2 from the germline V gene are SGHTA and FQGNSA. CDR3 size: 16 residues. CDR3 loop: CASSLKVGGRMGEAFF. The CDR3 DNA is TGTGCCAGCAGCTTAAAAGTGGGAGGGAGAATGGGTGAAGCTTTCTTT.

This clonotype has at least ten counts. The genes are TRBV6-6 and TRBJ2-3; 7 bases map to TRBD2. The CDR3 is 17 amino acids. Germline lookup yields CDR1 MNHNY and CDR2 SVGAGI (reference sequence). V shed 4 bases and J 3 bases; nucleotides not matched to a gene: 13. Here the CDR3 reads CASSWGESGAGTDTQYF. The CDR3 region has the DNA TGTGCCAGCAGTTGGGGAGAGAGCGGGGCGGGGACAGATACGCAGTATTTT.

This clonotype was observed many times. The V gene is TRBV2, the J gene TRBJ1-1; D is uncertain. The CDR3 spans 12 residues. V was trimmed by 5 bases and J by 7 bases, leaving 11 bases between them. Germline values: CDR1 SNHLY, CDR2 FYNNEI. The CDR3 reads CASSPNRLEAFF. The CDR3 DNA sequence: TGTGCCAGCAGTCCTAATCGCCTTGAAGCTTTCTTT.

This clonotype was seen at least ten times. J is TRBJ2-7 and V is TRBV7-9, with 8 bases identical to TRBD2. Germline-derived CDR1 and CDR2 are SEHNR and FQNEAQ (reference sequence). Trimming cost V 7 bases and J 7 bases; bases outside gene matches: 6. This CDR3 spans 12 amino acids. The CDR3 DNA sequence: TGTGCCAGCACCCCGGGGGGGCAAGAGCAGTACTTC. Translation: CASTPGGQEQYF.

This clonotype was detected ten times or more. This chain joins TRBV6-1 and TRBJ1-4, with 8 nucleotides matching TRBD1. This CDR3 is built from 15 residues. Germline V gene data show CDR1 as MNHNS and CDR2 as SASEGT. J gave up 0 bases and V 7 bases, and 4 bases lay outside the gene matches. CDR3 in DNA: TGTGCCAGCAACAGGGGGGGATCAACTAATGAAAAACTGTTTTTT. Its protein is CASNRGGSTNEKLFF.

This clonotype was counted ten times or more. The chain uses TRBV29-1 and TRBJ2-1, with 8 bases identical to TRBD2. CDR1 SQVTM and CDR2 ANQGSEA come from the germline V gene. The junction had 7 bases not matched to a gene; V was cut back by 1 base and J by 2 bases. The CDR3 totals 16 residues. The DNA for the CDR3 is TGCAGCGTTGAAGGGCTAGCGGGCATAACCTACAATGAGCAGTTCTTC. Its protein is CSVEGLAGITYNEQFF.